Below, 13 T cell receptor beta chains from the same sample are listed, as sequenced in a study of T-cell memory formation after mild COVID-19. TCRdb reprocessed the 5' RACE reads with MiXCR, giving one entry per CDR3 protein. The sample carries hundreds of thousands of distinct CDR3 sequences, 23% recorded once. Sequencing used PBMCs or a T cell subset sorted from them (not recorded which). These receptors all stem from an adult woman who had mild COVID-19 (a few samples of this study predate the infection). Cell type and time point are not known.

The chain employs TRBV7-6 and TRBJ2-1; D might be TRBD2 (6 bases). CDR3 size: 17 residues. CDR1 and CDR2 (germline): SGHVS, FNYEAQ. V was cut by 4 bases and J by 1 base, with 17 bases left in between. CDR3 nucleotide sequence: TGTGCCAGCAGCTCACCGAGGCGCGGGGTATCCTACAATGAGCAGTTCTTC. The encoded protein is CASSSPRRGVSYNEQFF.

The J gene is TRBJ2-7, the V gene TRBV27; TRBD2 matches 9 bases. V was clipped by 5 bases and J by 3 bases; unmatched bases: 11. The CDR3 consists of 16 residues. CDR1 is MNHEY and CDR2 is SMNVEV in the germline V gene (reference sequence). DNA for the CDR3: TGTGCCAGCAGTCTGACAGGAGCGGGGGGATACTACGAGCAGTACTTC. Protein product: CASSLTGAGGYYEQYF.

The CDR3 nucleotides are TGTGCCAGCAGCCAAGCCGGGAGTCAGGAGACCCAGTACTTC. It yields the protein CASSQAGSQETQYF. The genes are TRBV3-1 and TRBJ2-5, with D maybe TRBD2 (6 bases). Trimming removed 1 base from V and 5 bases from J, with 11 bases in between. The CDR3 extends over 14 amino acids. CDR1 and CDR2 from the germline V gene are LGHDT and YNNKEL (reference sequence).

This clonotype was recorded a few times. The chain has TRBV12-3 or TRBV12-4 and TRBJ2-1; D uncertain. Trimming pared 7 bases from V and 8 bases from J, leaving 15 bases between. This CDR3 region has 13 residues. CDR3 sequence (DNA): TGTGCCAGCAATTTGGGATTGGGCTATGAGCAGTTCTTC. Its protein product is CASNLGLGYEQFF.

The table lists this clonotype with a few counts. The chain is built from TRBV5-4 and TRBJ2-5, with 8 positions matching TRBD1. This CDR3 comprises 14 residues. Germline V gene lookup returns CDR1 SGHNT and CDR2 YYREEE (reference sequence). V lost 4 bases, J lost 5 bases, and 7 bases stayed unmatched. CDR3 protein: CASSQTGVEETQYF. The CDR3 DNA sequence: TGTGCCAGCAGCCAGACAGGGGTAGAGGAGACCCAGTACTTC.

This chain's CDR3 is CASGSTASYEQYF. The CDR3 bases are TGTGCCAGCGGATCGACAGCCTCCTACGAGCAGTACTTC. This chain links TRBV12-3 or TRBV12-4 with TRBJ2-7; the D gene is possibly TRBD1 (5 bases). The CDR3 is made up of 13 amino acids. V was cut by 8 bases and J by 0 bases, with 11 bases left in between.

The chain is built from TRBV24-1 and TRBJ2-3, with TRBD2 matching over 16 bases. This CDR3 has 17 residues. In germline, CDR1 is KGHDR, CDR2 SFDVKD. Germline trimming cut 7 bases from V and 4 bases from J; bases unmatched to any gene: 7. CDR3 sequence reads: CATSGTSGRALPDTQYF. The CDR3 DNA is TGTGCCACCAGCGGGACTAGCGGGAGGGCCCTCCCAGATACGCAGTATTTT.

This clonotype appeared many times. V usage is TRBV4-1 and J usage is TRBJ1-2, with 8 bases lining up with TRBD1. Germline trimming cut 1 base from V and 6 bases from J; bases unmatched to any gene: 4. Germline assignment: CDR1 MGHRA and CDR2 YSYEKL. The CDR3 extends over 14 amino acids. CDR3 coding DNA: TGCGCCAGCAGCCAAGGATCGACAGGGGATGGCTACACCTTC. Its protein product is CASSQGSTGDGYTF.

This clonotype was seen a few times. The chain recombines TRBV7-9 with TRBJ2-1; 9 bases are a match to TRBD2. Losses at the gene ends were 6 bases for V and 4 bases for J; bases not matched to a gene: 10. The germline V gene encodes CDR1 SEHNR and CDR2 FQNEAQ (reference sequence). The CDR3 covers 16 residues. The CDR3 DNA sequence: TGTGCCAGCAGTCTTCACGGGACTAGCTTATACAATGAGCAGTTCTTC. It translates to CASSLHGTSLYNEQFF.

This clonotype was seen more than once but under ten times. The chain combines TRBV5-1 with TRBJ2-7; TRBD2 matches at 12 bases. CDR1 SGHRS and CDR2 YFSETQ come from the germline V gene. Trimming removed 4 bases from V and 4 bases from J; junction bases left unmatched: 9. The CDR3 consists of 16 residues. CDR3 amino acids: CASSPPTSGSPYEQYF. The CDR3 nucleotides are TGCGCCAGCAGCCCGCCGACTAGCGGGAGCCCTTACGAGCAGTACTTC.

This clonotype was seen many times. The chain is built from TRBV18 and TRBJ2-7, with 8 nucleotides matching TRBD1. The CDR3 covers 17 residues. The trim removed 2 bases at V and 1 base at J, leaving 10 bases unmatched. In germline, CDR1 is KGHSH, CDR2 LQKENI. Written as DNA, the CDR3 is TGTGCCAGCTCACCAAAATTGCTAACAGGGGGGTCCTACGAGCAGTACTTC. The encoded protein is CASSPKLLTGGSYEQYF.

This clonotype was seen ten or more times. The V and J genes are TRBV5-1 and TRBJ2-5, with D possibly being TRBD2 (5 bases). Per the germline V gene, CDR1 is SGHRS and CDR2 is YFSETQ. V dropped 0 bases and J dropped 5 bases, with 14 bases sitting between them. This CDR3 comprises 15 residues. CDR3 nucleotides: TGCGCCAGCAGCTTGGAAGGACCGGGGTGGGAGACCCAGTACTTC. Translating it yields CASSLEGPGWETQYF.

The chain has TRBV5-1 and TRBJ2-3; perhaps TRBD1 as D (6 bases). The ends were cut back, 5 bases at V and 5 bases at J, with 12 bases in the middle. This CDR3 has 13 amino acids. Germline CDR1 and CDR2: SGHRS and YFSETQ. The CDR3, as DNA: TGCGCCAGCAGGGGGGCCCCTGGAGATACGCAGTATTTT. It specifies CASRGAPGDTQYF.